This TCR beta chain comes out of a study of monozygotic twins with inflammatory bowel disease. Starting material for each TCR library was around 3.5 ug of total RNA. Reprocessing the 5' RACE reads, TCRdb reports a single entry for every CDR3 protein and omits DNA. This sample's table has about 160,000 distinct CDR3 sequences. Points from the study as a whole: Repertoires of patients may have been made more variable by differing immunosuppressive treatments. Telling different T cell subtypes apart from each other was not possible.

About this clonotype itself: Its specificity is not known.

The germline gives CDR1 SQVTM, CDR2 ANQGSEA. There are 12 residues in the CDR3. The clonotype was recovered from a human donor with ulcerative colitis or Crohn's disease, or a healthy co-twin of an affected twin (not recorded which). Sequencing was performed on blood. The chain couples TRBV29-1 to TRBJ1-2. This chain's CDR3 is CSVQGSSYGYTF.